This T cell receptor (beta chain) derives from a study of T cell repertoires in cytomegalovirus infection. The CDR3 extends over 17 amino acids. Germline V gene lookup returns CDR1 SGHVS and CDR2 FQNEAQ. J gave up 3 bases and V 6 bases, and 12 bases lay outside the gene matches. With regard to this clonotype: Its specificity is unknown.

TCRdb reanalysed the reads using MiXCR and keeps one entry per CDR3 protein. The table lists under 850,000 distinct CDR3 sequences, approximately 33% of them singletons, with roughly 18% in the top ten. This TCR came from a human donor in good health (CMV status not recorded). Some clones in this sample may be carry-over from other donors' samples. The chain couples TRBV7-8 to TRBJ2-1, with TRBD2 matching 9 bases. Sample: cultured PBMCs, taken from culture after CMV antigen stimulation. CDR3 DNA: TGTGCCAGCAGTCTCCCGGCGGGGGGGCGGCACTACAATGAGCAGTTCTTC. Translated: CASSLPAGGRHYNEQFF.